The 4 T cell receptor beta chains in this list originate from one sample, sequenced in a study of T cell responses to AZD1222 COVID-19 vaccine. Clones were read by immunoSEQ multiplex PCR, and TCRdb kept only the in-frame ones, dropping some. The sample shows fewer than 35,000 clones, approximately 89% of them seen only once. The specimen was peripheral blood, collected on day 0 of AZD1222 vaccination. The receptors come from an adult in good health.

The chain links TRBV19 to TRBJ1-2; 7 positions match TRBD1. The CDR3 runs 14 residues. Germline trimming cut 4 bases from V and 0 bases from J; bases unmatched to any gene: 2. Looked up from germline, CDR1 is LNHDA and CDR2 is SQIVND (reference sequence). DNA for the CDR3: TGTGCCAGTAGTAGGGACAGAACTAACTATGGCTACACCTTC. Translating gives CASSRDRTNYGYTF.

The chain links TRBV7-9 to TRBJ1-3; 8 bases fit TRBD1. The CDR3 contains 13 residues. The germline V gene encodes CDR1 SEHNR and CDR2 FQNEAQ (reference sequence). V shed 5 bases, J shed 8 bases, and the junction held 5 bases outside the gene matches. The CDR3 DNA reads TGTGCCAGCAGCGGGACAGGACGAGACACCATATATTTT. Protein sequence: CASSGTGRDTIYF.

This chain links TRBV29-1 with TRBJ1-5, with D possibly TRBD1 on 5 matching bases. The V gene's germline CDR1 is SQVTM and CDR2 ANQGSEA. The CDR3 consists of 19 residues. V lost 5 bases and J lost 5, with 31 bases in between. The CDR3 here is CSVSTPDRQLERSYQPQHF. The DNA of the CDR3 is TGCAGCGTTTCCACTCCAGATAGACAGCTAGAGCGATCCTATCAGCCCCAGCATTTT.

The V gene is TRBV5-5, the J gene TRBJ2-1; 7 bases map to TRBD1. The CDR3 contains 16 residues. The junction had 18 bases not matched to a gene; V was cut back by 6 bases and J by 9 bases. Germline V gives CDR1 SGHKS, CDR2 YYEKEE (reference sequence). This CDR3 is CASTVTDRVMASEQFF. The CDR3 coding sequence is TGTGCCAGCACCGTAACCGACAGGGTTATGGCGAGTGAGCAGTTCTTC.